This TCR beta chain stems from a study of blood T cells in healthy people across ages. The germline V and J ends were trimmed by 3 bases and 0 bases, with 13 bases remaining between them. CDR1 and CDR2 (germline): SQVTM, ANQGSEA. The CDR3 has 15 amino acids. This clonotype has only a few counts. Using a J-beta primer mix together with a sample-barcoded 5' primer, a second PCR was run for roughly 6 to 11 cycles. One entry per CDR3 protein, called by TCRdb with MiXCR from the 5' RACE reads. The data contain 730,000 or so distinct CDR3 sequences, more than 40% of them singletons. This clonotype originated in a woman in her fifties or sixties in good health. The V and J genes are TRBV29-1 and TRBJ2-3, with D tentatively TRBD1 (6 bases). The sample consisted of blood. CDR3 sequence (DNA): TGCAGCGTTGATGAGGGGGTAACTAGCACAGATACGCAGTATTTT. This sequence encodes CSVDEGVTSTDTQYF.